This T cell receptor beta chain was documented in a study of immune cell composition in non-small cell lung cancer. As for this clone: Its specificity is unknown.

Produced via immunoSEQ multiplex PCR; TCRdb's table is partial and in-frame only. This repertoire shows nearly 6,000 clones, roughly nine tenths found once; its top ten account for 6.4%. Study-wide findings and caveats: Tumour TCR-beta clonality showed no significant link to smoking pack-years.

V trimming: 6 bases; J trimming: 4 bases; junction bases outside the gene matches: 14. CDR1 is SEHNR, CDR2 FQNEAQ, per germline (reference sequence). This CDR3 comprises 18 residues. The normal lung sample lay at least 3 cm, and maximally far, from the tumour. This clonotype was obtained from a human donor with non-small cell lung cancer. Sequencing was done on a sample of non-adjacent lung tissue. V is TRBV7-9 and J is TRBJ2-2; 10 bases agree with TRBD1. The DNA of the CDR3 is TGTGCCAGCAGTCACCCCTACCGGACAGGGGGGTTCACCGGGGAGCTGTTTTTT. Amino acids: CASSHPYRTGGFTGELFF.